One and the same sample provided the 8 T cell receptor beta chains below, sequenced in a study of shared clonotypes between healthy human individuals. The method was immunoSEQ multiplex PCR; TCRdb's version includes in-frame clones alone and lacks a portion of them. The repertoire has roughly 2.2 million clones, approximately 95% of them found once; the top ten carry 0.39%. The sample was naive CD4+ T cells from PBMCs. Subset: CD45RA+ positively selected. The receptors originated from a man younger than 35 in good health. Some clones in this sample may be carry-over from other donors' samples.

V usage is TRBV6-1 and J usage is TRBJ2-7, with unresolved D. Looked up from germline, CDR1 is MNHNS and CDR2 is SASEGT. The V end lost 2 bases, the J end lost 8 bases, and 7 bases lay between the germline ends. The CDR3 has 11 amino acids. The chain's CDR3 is CASSENSKQYF. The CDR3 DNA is TGTGCCAGCAGTGAAAACAGTAAGCAGTACTTC.

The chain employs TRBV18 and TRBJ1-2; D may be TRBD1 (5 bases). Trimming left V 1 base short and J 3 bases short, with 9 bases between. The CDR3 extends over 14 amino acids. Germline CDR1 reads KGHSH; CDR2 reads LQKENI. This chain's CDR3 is CASSPLTTDYGYTF. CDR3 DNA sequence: TGTGCCAGCTCACCACTTACGACAGACTATGGCTACACCTTC.

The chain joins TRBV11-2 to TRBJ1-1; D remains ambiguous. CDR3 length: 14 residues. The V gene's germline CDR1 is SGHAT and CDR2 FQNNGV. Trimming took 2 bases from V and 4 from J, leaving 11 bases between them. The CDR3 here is CASSLYLGGTEAFF. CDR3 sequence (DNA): TGTGCCAGCAGCTTATACCTGGGAGGCACTGAAGCTTTCTTT.

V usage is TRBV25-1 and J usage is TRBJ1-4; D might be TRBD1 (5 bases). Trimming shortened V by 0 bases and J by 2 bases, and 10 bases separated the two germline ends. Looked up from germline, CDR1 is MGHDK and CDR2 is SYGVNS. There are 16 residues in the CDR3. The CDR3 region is CASSEYVTGTNEKLFF. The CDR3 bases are TGTGCCAGCAGTGAATATGTCACAGGCACTAATGAAAAACTGTTTTTT.

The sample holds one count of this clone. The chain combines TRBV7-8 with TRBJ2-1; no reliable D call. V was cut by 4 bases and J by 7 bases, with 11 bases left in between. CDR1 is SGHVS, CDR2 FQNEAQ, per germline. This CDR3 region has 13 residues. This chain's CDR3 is CASSSRRANEQFF. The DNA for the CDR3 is TGTGCCAGCAGCTCGCGACGCGCTAATGAGCAGTTCTTC.

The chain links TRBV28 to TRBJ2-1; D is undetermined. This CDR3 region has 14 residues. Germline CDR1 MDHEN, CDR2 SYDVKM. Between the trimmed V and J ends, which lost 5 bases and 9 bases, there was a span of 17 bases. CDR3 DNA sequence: TGTGCCAGCAGTCTGCCCGGGCCCCCAGGTGAGCAGTTCTTC. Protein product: CASSLPGPPGEQFF.

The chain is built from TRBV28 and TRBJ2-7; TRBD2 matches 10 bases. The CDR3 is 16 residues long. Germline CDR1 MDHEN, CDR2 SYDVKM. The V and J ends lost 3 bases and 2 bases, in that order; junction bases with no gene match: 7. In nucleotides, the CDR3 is TGTGCCAGCAGTTTGGACGGACTAGCGGCGACCTACGAGCAGTACTTC. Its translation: CASSLDGLAATYEQYF.

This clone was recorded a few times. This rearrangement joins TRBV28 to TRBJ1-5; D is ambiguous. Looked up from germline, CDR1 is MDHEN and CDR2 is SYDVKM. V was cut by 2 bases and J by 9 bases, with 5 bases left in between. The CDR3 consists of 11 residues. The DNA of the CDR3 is TGTGCCAGCAGTTTAACCCCGCCCCAGCATTTT. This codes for CASSLTPPQHF.